The 7 T cell receptor beta chains below were found in one sample sequenced in a study of regulatory T cells in long-lasting Graves disease. The TCR beta library used iRepertoire HTBI primers with Arm-PCR amplification of CDR3. Each CDR3 protein is one row after TCRdb ran MiXCR on the multiplex PCR reads. This sample has around 450,000 distinct CDR3 sequences, with roughly 15% found just once. Time point meaning: newly diagnosed GD, antithyroid drugs for less than 3 months. From RNA extracted from PBMCs, the TCR library was made. Another study also made use of these data, one on T cells in Graves' hyperthyroidism and ophthalmopathy.

Sequencing used peripheral blood mononuclear cells (PBMCs), obtained at new diagnosis, from a patient treated with antithyroid drugs. Every receptor here comes from a woman aged 40 to 49 with Graves disease.

The table lists this clonotype with many counts. The chain joins TRBV6-1 to TRBJ2-7; TRBD2 matches 10 bases. This CDR3 is 13 amino acids long. The V and J ends lost 10 bases and 7 bases, in that order; junction bases with no gene match: 10. The germline V gene has CDR1 MNHNS and CDR2 SASEGT. CDR3 region: CATALAGGDEQYF. CDR3 bases: TGTGCCACAGCATTAGCGGGAGGAGATGAGCAGTACTTC.

This clonotype was seen at least ten times. As DNA, the CDR3 is TGTGCCAGCAGCCCGTCCAGCGACTATGGCTACACCTTC. Residues: CASSPSSDYGYTF. The chain couples TRBV14 to TRBJ1-2; D uncertain. Between the trimmed V and J ends, which lost 4 bases and 3 bases, there was a span of 9 bases. The germline V gene has CDR1 SGHDN and CDR2 FVKESK. There are 13 residues in the CDR3.

The V gene is TRBV30, the J gene TRBJ2-3; D is ambiguous. Germline CDR1 GTSNPN, CDR2 SVGIG (reference sequence). The length of the CDR3 is 13 residues. V was clipped by 5 bases and J by 5 bases, with 14 bases between them. The CDR3 sequence: CAWRKFPVDTQYF. CDR3 sequence (DNA): TGTGCCTGGCGAAAATTCCCAGTAGATACGCAGTATTTT.

This clonotype has just a few counts. The CDR3 DNA reads as TGTGCCAGCAGCTTCTTGACAGGTTCGGGGGAGCTGTTTTTT. It encodes CASSFLTGSGELFF. This chain joins TRBV5-5 and TRBJ2-2; D is perhaps TRBD1 (6 bases). This CDR3 has 14 residues. Trimming stripped 2 bases from V and 8 bases from J, with 13 bases between. The germline V gene encodes CDR1 SGHKS and CDR2 YYEKEE (reference sequence).

This clonotype appeared many times. The chain links TRBV7-9 to TRBJ1-4; D call uncertain. The CDR3 extends over 13 amino acids. V dropped 6 bases and J dropped 8 bases, with 13 bases sitting between them. In germline, CDR1 is SEHNR, CDR2 FQNEAQ (reference sequence). CDR3 coding DNA: TGTGCCAGCAGACTCCCCCCCGGGGAAAAACTGTTTTTT. It translates to CASRLPPGEKLFF.

The chain uses TRBV28 and TRBJ1-6; D possibly corresponds to TRBD1 (6 bases). The CDR3 sequence is 15 residues long. V shed 7 bases and J shed 4 bases, with 14 bases lying between them. Germline V gene sequence: CDR1 MDHEN, CDR2 SYDVKM. CDR3 loop: CASKTGPIYNSPLHF. The CDR3 DNA reads TGTGCCAGCAAGACAGGTCCCATTTATAATTCACCCCTCCACTTT.

A few counts support this clonotype. The V gene is TRBV9, the J gene TRBJ2-7, with D maybe TRBD1 (6 bases). Between the trimmed V and J ends, which lost 4 bases and 4 bases, there was a span of 15 bases. CDR1 is SGDLS, CDR2 YYNGEE, per germline. The CDR3 extends over 14 amino acids. The CDR3 is CASSPDHRAYEQYF. CDR3 nucleotide sequence: TGTGCCAGCAGCCCCGACCACAGGGCTTACGAGCAGTACTTC.